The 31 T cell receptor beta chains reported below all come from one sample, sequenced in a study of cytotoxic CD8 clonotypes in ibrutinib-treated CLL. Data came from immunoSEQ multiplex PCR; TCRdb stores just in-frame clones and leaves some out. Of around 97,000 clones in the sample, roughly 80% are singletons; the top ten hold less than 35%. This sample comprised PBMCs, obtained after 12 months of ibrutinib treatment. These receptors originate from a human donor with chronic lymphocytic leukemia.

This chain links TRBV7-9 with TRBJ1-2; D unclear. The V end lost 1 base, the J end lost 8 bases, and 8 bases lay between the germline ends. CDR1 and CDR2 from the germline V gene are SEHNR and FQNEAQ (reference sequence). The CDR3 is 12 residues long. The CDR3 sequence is CASSLGVEGYTF. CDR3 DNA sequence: TGTGCCAGCAGCTTAGGCGTAGAAGGCTACACCTTC. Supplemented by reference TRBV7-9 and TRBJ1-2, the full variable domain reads DTGVSQNPRHKITKRGQNVTFRCDPISEHNRLYWYRQTLGQGPEFLTYFQNEAQLEKSRLLSDRFSAERPKGSFSTLEIQRTEQGDSAMYLCASSLGVEGYTFGSGTRLTVV.

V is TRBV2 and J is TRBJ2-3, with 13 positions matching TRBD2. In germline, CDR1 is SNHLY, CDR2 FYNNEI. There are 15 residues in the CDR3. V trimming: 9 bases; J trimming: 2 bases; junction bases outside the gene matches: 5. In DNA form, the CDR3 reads TGTGCCAGAGGACTAGCGGGGGCTCACACAGATACGCAGTATTTT. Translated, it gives CARGLAGAHTDTQYF.

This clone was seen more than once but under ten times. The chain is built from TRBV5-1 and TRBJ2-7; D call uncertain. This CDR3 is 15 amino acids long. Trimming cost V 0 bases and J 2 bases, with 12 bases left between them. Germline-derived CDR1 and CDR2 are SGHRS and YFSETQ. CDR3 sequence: CASSLVSDGPYEQYF. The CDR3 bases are TGCGCCAGCAGCTTGGTATCGGACGGACCCTACGAGCAGTACTTC.

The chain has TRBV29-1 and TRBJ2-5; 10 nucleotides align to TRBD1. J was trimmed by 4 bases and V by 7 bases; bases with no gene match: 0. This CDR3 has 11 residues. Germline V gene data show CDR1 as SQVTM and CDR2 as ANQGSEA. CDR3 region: CSGTGGETQYF. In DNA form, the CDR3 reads TGCAGCGGGACAGGGGGAGAGACCCAGTACTTC.

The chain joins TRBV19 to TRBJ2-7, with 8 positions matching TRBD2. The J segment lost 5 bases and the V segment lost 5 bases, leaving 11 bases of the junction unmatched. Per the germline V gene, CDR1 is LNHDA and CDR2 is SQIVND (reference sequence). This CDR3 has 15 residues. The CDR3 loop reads CASSRGTSIQDEQYF. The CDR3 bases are TGTGCCAGTAGTCGCGGGACTAGTATCCAGGACGAGCAGTACTTC.

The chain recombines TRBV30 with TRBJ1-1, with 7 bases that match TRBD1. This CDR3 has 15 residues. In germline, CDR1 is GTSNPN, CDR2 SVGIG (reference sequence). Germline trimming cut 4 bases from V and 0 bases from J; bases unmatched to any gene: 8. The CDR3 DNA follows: TGTGCCTGGATTAACAGGGGACGGGTGAACACTGAAGCTTTCTTT. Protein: CAWINRGRVNTEAFF.

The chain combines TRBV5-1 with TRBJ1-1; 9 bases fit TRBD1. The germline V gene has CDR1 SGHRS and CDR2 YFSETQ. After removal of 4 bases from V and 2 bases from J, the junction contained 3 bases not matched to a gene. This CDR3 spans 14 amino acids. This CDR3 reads CASSDRGINTEAFF. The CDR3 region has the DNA TGCGCCAGCAGCGACAGGGGGATCAACACTGAAGCTTTCTTT.

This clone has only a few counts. The CDR3 bases are TGTGCCAGCAGTCCCGGGACAGGGGGACGAGACGAGCAGTACTTC. This sequence encodes CASSPGTGGRDEQYF. V gene TRBV6-6 combines with J gene TRBJ2-7; 11 positions match TRBD1. V was clipped by 5 bases and J by 5 bases; unmatched bases: 8. CDR1 MNHNY and CDR2 SVGAGI come from the germline V gene (reference sequence). This CDR3 has 15 residues.

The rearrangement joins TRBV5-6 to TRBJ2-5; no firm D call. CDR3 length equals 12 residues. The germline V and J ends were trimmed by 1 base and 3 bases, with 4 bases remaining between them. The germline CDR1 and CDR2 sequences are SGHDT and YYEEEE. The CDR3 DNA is TGTGCCAGCAGCTTGAGAGAAGAGACCCAGTACTTC. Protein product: CASSLREETQYF.

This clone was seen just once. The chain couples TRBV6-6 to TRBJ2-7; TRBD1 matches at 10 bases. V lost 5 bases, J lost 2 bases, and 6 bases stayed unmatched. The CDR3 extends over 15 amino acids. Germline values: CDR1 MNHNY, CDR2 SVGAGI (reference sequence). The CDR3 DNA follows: TGTGCCAGCAGTCAATACGGACAGGGGGCCTACGAGCAGTACTTC. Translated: CASSQYGQGAYEQYF.

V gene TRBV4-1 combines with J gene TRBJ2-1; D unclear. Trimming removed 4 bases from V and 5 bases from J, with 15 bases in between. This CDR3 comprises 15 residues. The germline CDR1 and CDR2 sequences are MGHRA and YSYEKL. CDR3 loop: CASSLVGPINNEQFF. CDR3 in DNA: TGCGCCAGCAGCCTGGTGGGTCCTATAAACAATGAGCAGTTCTTC.

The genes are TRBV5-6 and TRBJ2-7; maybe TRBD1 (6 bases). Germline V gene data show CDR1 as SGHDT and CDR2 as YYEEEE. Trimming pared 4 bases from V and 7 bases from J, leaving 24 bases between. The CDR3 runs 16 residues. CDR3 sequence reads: CASSPTSGAPRGEQYF. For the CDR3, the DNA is TGTGCCAGCAGCCCCACCTCAGGGGCTCCCCGGGGAGAGCAGTACTTC.

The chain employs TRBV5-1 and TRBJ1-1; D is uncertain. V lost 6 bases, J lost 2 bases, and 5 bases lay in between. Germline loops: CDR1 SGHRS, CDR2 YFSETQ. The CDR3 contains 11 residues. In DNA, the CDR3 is TGCGCCAGCACAGCAAACACTGAAGCTTTCTTT. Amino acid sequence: CASTANTEAFF.

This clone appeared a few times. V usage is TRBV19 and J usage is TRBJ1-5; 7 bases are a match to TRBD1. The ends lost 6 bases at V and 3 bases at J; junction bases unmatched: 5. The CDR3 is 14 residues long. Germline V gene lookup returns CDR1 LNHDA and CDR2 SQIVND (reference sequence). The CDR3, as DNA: TGTGCCAGTAGGGACGGGACAGTCAATCAGCCCCAGCATTTT. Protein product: CASRDGTVNQPQHF.

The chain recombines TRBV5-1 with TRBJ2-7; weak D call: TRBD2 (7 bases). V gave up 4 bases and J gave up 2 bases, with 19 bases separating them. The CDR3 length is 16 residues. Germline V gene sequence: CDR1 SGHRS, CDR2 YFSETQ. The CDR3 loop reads CASSGGASGRPYEQYF. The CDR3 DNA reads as TGCGCCAGCAGCGGGGGCGCTAGCGGACGCCCCTACGAGCAGTACTTC.

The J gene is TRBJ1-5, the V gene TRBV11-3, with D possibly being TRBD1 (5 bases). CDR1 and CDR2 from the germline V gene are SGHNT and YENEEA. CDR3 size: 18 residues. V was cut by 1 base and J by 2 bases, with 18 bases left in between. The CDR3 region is CASSLGLLRGRGNQPQHF. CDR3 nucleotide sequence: TGTGCCAGCAGCTTAGGGCTTTTACGGGGACGTGGCAATCAGCCCCAGCATTTT.

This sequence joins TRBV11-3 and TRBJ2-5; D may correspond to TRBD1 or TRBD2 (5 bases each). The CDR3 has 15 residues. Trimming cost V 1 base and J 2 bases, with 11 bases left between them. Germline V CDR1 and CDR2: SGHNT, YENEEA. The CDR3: CASSLGGGRQETQYF. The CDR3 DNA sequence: TGTGCCAGCAGCTTAGGTGGGGGAAGGCAAGAGACCCAGTACTTC.

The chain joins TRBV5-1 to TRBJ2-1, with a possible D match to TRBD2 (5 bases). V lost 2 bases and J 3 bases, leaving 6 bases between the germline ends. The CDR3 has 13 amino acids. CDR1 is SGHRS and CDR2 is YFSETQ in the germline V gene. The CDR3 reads CASSFEGYNEQFF. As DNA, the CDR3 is TGCGCCAGCAGCTTTGAGGGCTACAATGAGCAGTTCTTC.

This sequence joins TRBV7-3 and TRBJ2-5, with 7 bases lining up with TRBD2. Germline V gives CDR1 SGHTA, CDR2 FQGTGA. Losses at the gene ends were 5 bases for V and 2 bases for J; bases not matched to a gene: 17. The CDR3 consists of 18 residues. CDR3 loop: CASSPSEGLRLAQETQYF. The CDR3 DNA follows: TGTGCCAGCAGCCCTAGTGAGGGCCTAAGACTAGCTCAAGAGACCCAGTACTTC.

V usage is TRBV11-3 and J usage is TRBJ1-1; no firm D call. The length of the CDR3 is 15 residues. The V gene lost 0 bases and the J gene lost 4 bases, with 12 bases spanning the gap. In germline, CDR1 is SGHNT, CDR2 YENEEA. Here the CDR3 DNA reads TGTGCCAGCAGCTTAGAGGCAGGAAAGGGCACTGAAGCTTTCTTT. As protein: CASSLEAGKGTEAFF.

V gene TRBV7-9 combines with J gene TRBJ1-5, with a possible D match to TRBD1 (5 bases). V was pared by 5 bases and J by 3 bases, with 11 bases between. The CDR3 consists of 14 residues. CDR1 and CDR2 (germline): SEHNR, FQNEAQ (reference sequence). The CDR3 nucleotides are TGTGCCAGCAGCCTGGGGGGAAACAATCAGCCCCAGCATTTT. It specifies CASSLGGNNQPQHF.

CDR3 bases: TGCAGCGTTACCGGGACAGGCAGCTCTGGGGCCAACGTCCTGACTTTC. As protein: CSVTGTGSSGANVLTF. J is TRBJ2-6 and V is TRBV29-1; 8 bases are a match to TRBD1. The CDR3 runs to 16 residues. Germline-derived CDR1 and CDR2 are SQVTM and ANQGSEA. V was pared by 5 bases and J by 0 bases, with 6 bases of the junction left unmatched. The variable domain in full, with the rest retrieved from reference TRBV29-1 and TRBJ2-6, is SAVISQKPSRDICQRGTSLTIQCQVDSQVTMMFWYRQQPGQSLTLIATANQGSEATYESGFVIDKFPISRPNLTFSTLTVSNMSPEDSSIYLCSVTGTGSSGANVLTFGAGSRLTVL.

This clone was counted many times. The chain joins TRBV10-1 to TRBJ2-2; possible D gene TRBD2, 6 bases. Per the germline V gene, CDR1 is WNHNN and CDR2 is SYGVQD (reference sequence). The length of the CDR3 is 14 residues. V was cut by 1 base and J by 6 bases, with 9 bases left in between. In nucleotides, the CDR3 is TGCGCCAGCAGTGAGTTCGGACTATCCGGGGAGCTGTTTTTT. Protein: CASSEFGLSGELFF.

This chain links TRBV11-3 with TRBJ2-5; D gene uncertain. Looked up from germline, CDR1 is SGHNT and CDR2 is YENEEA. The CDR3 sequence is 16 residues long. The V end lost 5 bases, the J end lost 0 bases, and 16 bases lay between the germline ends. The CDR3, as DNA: TGTGCCAGCAGCCAAAGGTTTGGAGTGTACCAAGAGACCCAGTACTTC. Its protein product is CASSQRFGVYQETQYF. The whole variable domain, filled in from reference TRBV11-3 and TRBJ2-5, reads EAGVVQSPRYKIIEKKQPVAFWCNPISGHNTLYWYLQNLGQGPELLIRYENEEAVDDSQLPKDRFSAERLKGVDSTLKIQPAELGDSAVYLCASSQRFGVYQETQYFGPGTRLLVL.

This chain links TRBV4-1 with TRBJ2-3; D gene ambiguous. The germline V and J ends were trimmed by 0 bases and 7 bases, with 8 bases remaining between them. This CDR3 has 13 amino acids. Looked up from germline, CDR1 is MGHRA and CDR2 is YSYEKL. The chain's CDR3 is CASSQEPGNTQYF. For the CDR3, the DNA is TGCGCCAGCAGCCAAGAGCCAGGCAATACGCAGTATTTT.

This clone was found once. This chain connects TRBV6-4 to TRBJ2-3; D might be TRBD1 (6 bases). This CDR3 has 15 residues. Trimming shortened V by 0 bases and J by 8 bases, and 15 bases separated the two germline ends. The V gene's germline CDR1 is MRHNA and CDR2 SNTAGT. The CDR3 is CASSDSYGGRGTQYF. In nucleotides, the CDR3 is TGTGCCAGCAGTGACTCGTATGGGGGCAGGGGTACGCAGTATTTT.

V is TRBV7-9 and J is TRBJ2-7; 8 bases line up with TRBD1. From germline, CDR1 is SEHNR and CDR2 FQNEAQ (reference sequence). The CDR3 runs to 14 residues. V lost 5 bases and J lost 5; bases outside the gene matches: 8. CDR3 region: CASSQGDRGNEQYF. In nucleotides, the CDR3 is TGTGCCAGCAGCCAAGGTGACAGGGGCAACGAGCAGTACTTC.

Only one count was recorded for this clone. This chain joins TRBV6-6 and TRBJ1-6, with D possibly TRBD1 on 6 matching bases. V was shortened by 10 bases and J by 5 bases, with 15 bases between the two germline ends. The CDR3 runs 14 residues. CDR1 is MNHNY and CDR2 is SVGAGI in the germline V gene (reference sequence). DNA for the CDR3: TGTGCCACCGAGGGGGGGGTGCATAATTCACCCCTCCACTTT. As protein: CATEGGVHNSPLHF.

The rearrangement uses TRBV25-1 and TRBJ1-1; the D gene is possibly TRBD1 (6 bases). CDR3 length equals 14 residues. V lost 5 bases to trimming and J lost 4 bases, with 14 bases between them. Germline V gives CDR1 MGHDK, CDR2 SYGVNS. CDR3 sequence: CASSREGGGTEAFF. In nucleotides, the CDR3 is TGTGCCAGCAGTAGAGAGGGGGGGGGCACTGAAGCTTTCTTT.

CDR3 in DNA: TGTGCCAGCAGCCTCGACAGAAGCTCCTACGAGCAGTACTTC. It translates to CASSLDRSSYEQYF. The chain is built from TRBV6-7 and TRBJ2-7; TRBD1 might be the D (5 bases). TRBV6-7 is labeled an ORF, and its function is uncertain. V lost 6 bases and J 0 bases, leaving 12 bases between the germline ends. The CDR3 is 14 amino acids.

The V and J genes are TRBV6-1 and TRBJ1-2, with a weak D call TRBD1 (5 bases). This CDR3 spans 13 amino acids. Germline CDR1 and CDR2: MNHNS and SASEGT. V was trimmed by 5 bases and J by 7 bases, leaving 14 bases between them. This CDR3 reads CASSYSGSGGYTF. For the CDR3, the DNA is TGTGCCAGCAGTTATTCAGGGTCCGGTGGCTACACCTTC.